This T cell receptor beta chain stems from a study of cytomegalovirus exposure and HLA in healthy donors. On this clone itself: Its specificity is unknown.

Study conclusions and caveats: Cytomegalovirus association was assigned to approximately 160 TCR beta chains. Compared with the roughly 700-donor mean, an Asian-associated ancestry cluster reportedly had fewer N-insertions, according to a later analysis.

With 60 Vbeta and 13 Jbeta primers, the PCR was carried out. Measured with immunoSEQ multiplex PCR; TCRdb has only the in-frame clones, and not every one. Of about 130,000 clones listed, approximately 80% are singletons. The clonotype was recovered from a woman in her thirties or forties in good health and CMV-seronegative. Sequenced: PBMCs.

The DNA for the CDR3 is TGTGCCAGCAGCTTAAAAGGACAGGTGAACTATGGCTACACCTTC. Amino acid sequence: CASSLKGQVNYGYTF. The gene calls are TRBV7-2 and TRBJ1-2; 7 positions match TRBD1. This CDR3 contains 15 residues. CDR1 and CDR2 (germline): SGHTA, FQGNSA. V was clipped by 2 bases and J by 2 bases; unmatched bases: 5.